Below, 2 T cell receptor beta chains from the same sample are listed, as sequenced in a study of cytomegalovirus exposure and HLA in healthy donors. PCR amplification relied on 60 Vbeta primers (plus 13 Jbeta primers). Generated by immunoSEQ multiplex PCR, the TCRdb table keeps only in-frame clones and is missing some. This sample carries 120,000 or so clones, about four fifths of them seen once, and the ten largest clones take 1.5%. Sequencing used PBMCs. These receptor sequences come from a woman between 18 and 30 years old in good health and CMV-seronegative.

The CDR3 DNA sequence: TGTGCCAGCAGCTTAGGAACAGGGCCCTACAATGAGCAGTTCTTC. Residues: CASSLGTGPYNEQFF. The chain is built from TRBV7-9 and TRBJ2-1; a possible D gene is TRBD1 (6 bases). CDR1 and CDR2 from the germline V gene are SEHNR and FQNEAQ (reference sequence). The germline V and J ends were trimmed by 1 base and 2 bases, with 9 bases remaining between them. This CDR3 has 15 residues.

The CDR3 protein is CASTYGAGAYEQYF. The CDR3 region has the DNA TGTGCCAGCACCTACGGGGCAGGGGCCTACGAGCAGTACTTC. This chain joins TRBV6-1 and TRBJ2-7; TRBD1 might be the D (6 bases). The ends were cut back, 7 bases at V and 2 bases at J, with 15 bases in the middle. CDR1 is MNHNS and CDR2 is SASEGT in the germline V gene. CDR3 length: 14 amino acids.